Following are 32 T cell receptor beta chains from one sample sequenced in a study of blood T cells in healthy people across ages (dated by TCRdb to 2013 to 2016). Libraries were constructed by 5' RACE. Sequencing instrument: Illumina HiSeq 2500. A second roughly 6 to 12 cycle PCR used a sample-barcoded 5' primer and a J-beta primer mix. TCRdb applied fastp at Q25 and MiXCR to the public reads, then kept only in-frame beta chains. One record per CDR3 amino acid sequence lists the most common genes and DNA. Within this sample are roughly 1,500,000 distinct CDR3 sequences, with around 35% of them counted one time only. 11% of the sample rests with the top ten. Material: blood. These receptors all come from a woman aged 25 to 45 in good health.

Only a few counts were recorded for this clonotype. The chain links TRBV4-2 to TRBJ2-1, with 7 bases aligning to TRBD1. The ends lost 4 bases at V and 5 bases at J; junction bases unmatched: 8. This CDR3 spans 15 amino acids. Germline CDR1 LGHNA, CDR2 YNFKEQ. CDR3 coding DNA: TGTGCCAGCAGCCTCGAGGGGGCTGATAACAATGAGCAGTTCTTC. Amino acids: CASSLEGADNNEQFF.

J is TRBJ2-1 and V is TRBV10-3, with TRBD2 matching over 15 bases. This CDR3 is 20 amino acids long. The V segment lost 2 bases and the J segment 0 bases; nucleotides outside the gene matches: 8. From germline, CDR1 is ENHRY and CDR2 SYGVKD. CDR3 sequence: CAISEQPGLAGGSSYNEQFF. CDR3 sequence (DNA): TGTGCCATCAGTGAGCAACCGGGACTAGCGGGAGGCAGCTCCTACAATGAGCAGTTCTTC.

The chain recombines TRBV7-9 with TRBJ1-4; D gene unclear. Germline CDR1 is SEHNR and CDR2 is FQNEAQ (reference sequence). V lost 6 bases and J lost 8, with 16 bases in between. This CDR3 is built from 14 residues. For the CDR3, the DNA is TGTGCCAGCAGGCGATCCCCGGGAGAGGAAAAACTGTTTTTT. Its protein is CASRRSPGEEKLFF.

This clonotype has a handful of counts. J is TRBJ1-2 and V is TRBV6-1, with D possibly being TRBD1 (6 bases). The CDR3 contains 14 residues. The germline V gene has CDR1 MNHNS and CDR2 SASEGT. The V gene lost 7 bases and the J gene lost 3 bases, with 15 bases spanning the gap. The CDR3 protein is CASIRQQGDYGYTF. CDR3 nucleotide sequence: TGTGCCAGCATCCGACAACAGGGTGACTATGGCTACACCTTC.

The sample holds a few counts of this clonotype. This chain uses TRBV20-1 with TRBJ1-4, with D hard to call. V dropped 1 base and J dropped 11 bases, with 17 bases sitting between them. CDR3 length equals 14 residues. Germline V CDR1 and CDR2: DFQATT, SNEGSKA (reference sequence). CDR3 protein: CSARGAGAMEKLFF. DNA for the CDR3: TGCAGTGCTAGAGGGGCAGGTGCCATGGAGAAACTGTTTTTT.

This sequence joins TRBV6-5 and TRBJ2-7; D unclear. The germline V and J ends were trimmed by 6 bases and 0 bases, with 18 bases remaining between them. Germline values: CDR1 MNHEY, CDR2 SVGAGI. The CDR3 is made up of 16 amino acids. The CDR3 DNA is TGTGCCAGCAGCCTACTGCCGGATCCCCCCTCCTACGAGCAGTACTTC. Its translation: CASSLLPDPPSYEQYF.

At least ten counts were recorded for this clonotype. The gene calls are TRBV30 and TRBJ2-5, with D possibly matching TRBD1 (5 bases). This CDR3 comprises 15 residues. Looked up from germline, CDR1 is GTSNPN and CDR2 is SVGIG (reference sequence). The V and J ends lost 0 bases and 5 bases respectively, with 16 bases between them. The CDR3 protein is CAWSVGVAQRETQYF. Here the CDR3 DNA reads TGTGCCTGGAGTGTAGGGGTAGCACAACGGGAGACCCAGTACTTC.

Only a few counts were recorded for this clonotype. V is TRBV3-1 and J is TRBJ2-1; D may be TRBD1 (6 bases). The CDR3 has 12 amino acids. Germline-derived CDR1 and CDR2 are LGHDT and YNNKEL (reference sequence). Trimming stripped 1 base from V and 11 bases from J, with 9 bases between. Here the CDR3 reads CASSQAGTKQFF. As DNA, the CDR3 is TGTGCCAGCAGCCAAGCCGGGACAAAGCAGTTCTTC.

The sample holds a few counts of this clonotype. V is TRBV4-2 and J is TRBJ1-5; D uncertain. The length of the CDR3 is 15 residues. V lost 0 bases to trimming and J lost 0 bases, with 6 bases between them. Germline CDR1 LGHNA, CDR2 YNFKEQ. The CDR3 DNA reads TGTGCCAGCAGCCAAGAAAGGCGTAGCAATCAGCCCCAGCATTTT. Amino acid sequence: CASSQERRSNQPQHF.

V and J are TRBV12-3 or TRBV12-4 and TRBJ1-2, with no clear D. V lost 3 bases to trimming and J lost 3 bases, with 26 bases between them. The CDR3 extends over 19 amino acids. In DNA, the CDR3 is TGTGCCAGCAGTTTTTCGGGCGGACGCCGGTTTCAGCTCGACTATGGCTACACCTTC. Translation gives CASSFSGGRRFQLDYGYTF.

This clonotype was detected only a few times. V gene TRBV27 combines with J gene TRBJ2-7; D unclear. This CDR3 spans 14 amino acids. V lost 4 bases and J lost 4, with 14 bases in between. The germline V gene encodes CDR1 MNHEY and CDR2 SMNVEV (reference sequence). Written as DNA, the CDR3 is TGTGCCAGCAGTTACCGGAGTTCTGGGTACGAGCAGTACTTC. It is translated as CASSYRSSGYEQYF.

The chain joins TRBV6-1 to TRBJ2-1; 10 bases align to TRBD2. Germline loops: CDR1 MNHNS, CDR2 SASEGT. V shed 7 bases and J 6 bases; nucleotides not matched to a gene: 12. This CDR3 contains 16 residues. DNA of the CDR3: TGTGCCAGCACGAAGGAAGCGGGAGGGAGGGGCAATGAGCAGTTCTTC. It encodes CASTKEAGGRGNEQFF.

The rearrangement uses TRBV11-2 and TRBJ1-1; TRBD1 might be the D (6 bases). CDR3 size: 16 residues. Germline V gene sequence: CDR1 SGHAT, CDR2 FQNNGV. Between the trimmed V and J ends, which lost 2 bases and 3 bases, there was a span of 16 bases. The CDR3 loop is CASSLIGTSSYTEAFF. DNA for the CDR3: TGTGCCAGCAGCTTAATCGGGACATCCTCCTACACTGAAGCTTTCTTT.

On this clonotype: A much bigger clone sits one base away, suggesting this may be a read error. The chain recombines TRBV29-1 with TRBJ1-1, with a weak D call TRBD1 (5 bases). Per germline, CDR1 SQVTM and CDR2 ANQGSEA. The CDR3 is 11 amino acids. The V and J ends lost 5 bases and 4 bases respectively, with 8 bases between them. This CDR3 is CSVSGSTEAFF. The CDR3 DNA sequence: TGCAGCGTTTCAGGGAGCACTGAAGCTTTCTTT.

J is TRBJ2-3 and V is TRBV7-2; D perhaps matches TRBD1 (6 bases). The CDR3 contains 13 residues. The germline V gene has CDR1 SGHTA and CDR2 FQGNSA. V dropped 6 bases and J dropped 11 bases, with 18 bases sitting between them. DNA of the CDR3: TGTGCCAGCAGTCCAGGGCCTAGAGGGGGGCAGTATTTT. It translates to CASSPGPRGGQYF.

J is TRBJ1-2 and V is TRBV4-1, with a tentative D call TRBD1 (5 bases). Looked up from germline, CDR1 is MGHRA and CDR2 is YSYEKL. The CDR3 contains 16 residues. V lost 2 bases and J 2 bases, leaving 15 bases between the germline ends. CDR3 amino acids: CASSQLDINPNYGYTF. The CDR3 coding sequence is TGCGCCAGCAGCCAATTGGACATCAACCCAAACTATGGCTACACCTTC.

This clonotype has a count of ten or more. Here the CDR3 reads CSAIPRDRVYEQFF. The CDR3 nucleotides are TGCAGTGCTATCCCCCGGGACAGGGTGTATGAGCAGTTCTTC. This rearrangement joins TRBV20-1 to TRBJ2-1, with 9 bases identical to TRBD1. The junction had 9 bases not matched to a gene; V was cut back by 4 bases and J by 8 bases. This CDR3 has 14 residues. Germline lookup yields CDR1 DFQATT and CDR2 SNEGSKA (reference sequence).

This clonotype was counted a few times. The junction departs from germline at one end; a sequencing error may be responsible. This sequence joins TRBV18 and TRBJ2-5; 7 nucleotides line up with TRBD1. Germline V gives CDR1 KGHSH, CDR2 LQKENI. This CDR3 has 14 amino acids. The CDR3 reads CASSPRDSQETRYF. The CDR3 DNA follows: TGTGCCAGCTCACCGAGGGACAGCCAAGAGACCCGGTACTTC.

The chain links TRBV27 to TRBJ2-5, with no clear D. Germline CDR1 is MNHEY and CDR2 is SMNVEV (reference sequence). The CDR3 has 14 amino acids. The V and J ends lost 2 bases and 3 bases respectively, with 10 bases between them. In DNA, the CDR3 is TGTGCCAGCAGTTTAAGGGATTTCAAAGAGACCCAGTACTTC. Encoded protein: CASSLRDFKETQYF.

The chain links TRBV27 to TRBJ1-1; D is uncertain. Between the trimmed V and J ends, which lost 0 bases and 4 bases, there was a span of 6 bases. CDR3 size: 13 residues. Germline V gene sequence: CDR1 MNHEY, CDR2 SMNVEV (reference sequence). CDR3 in amino acids: CASSLSPGTEAFF. DNA of the CDR3: TGTGCCAGCAGTTTATCCCCGGGCACTGAAGCTTTCTTT.

Points on this clonotype: One end of the junction is discordant with germline, which a read error may explain. This rearrangement joins TRBV20-1 to TRBJ2-7; D is ambiguous. The V gene's germline CDR1 is DFQATT and CDR2 SNEGSKA (reference sequence). This CDR3 is 12 amino acids long. CDR3 region: CSARSRRYGQYF. In DNA form, the CDR3 reads TGCAGTGCTAGATCTAGGCGTTACGGGCAGTACTTC.

There are many counts of this clonotype. V usage is TRBV7-8 and J usage is TRBJ2-3; D perhaps matches TRBD2 (5 bases). Trimming left V 2 bases short and J 3 bases short, with 12 bases between. Germline V gives CDR1 SGHVS, CDR2 FQNEAQ. The CDR3 has 15 amino acids. CDR3 sequence: CASSLMASTTDTQYF. Here the CDR3 DNA reads TGTGCCAGCAGCTTAATGGCTAGCACTACAGATACGCAGTATTTT. Variable domain in full (rest from reference TRBV7-8 and TRBJ2-3): GAGVSQSPRYKVAKRGQDVALRCDPISGHVSLFWYQQALGQGPEFLTYFQNEAQLDKSGLPSDRFFAERPEGSVSTLKIQRTQQEDSAVYLCASSLMASTTDTQYFGPGTRLTVL.

V and J are TRBV12-3 or TRBV12-4 and TRBJ2-7, with 7 bases fitting TRBD1. CDR3 size: 13 residues. Trimming cost V 5 bases and J 6 bases; bases outside gene matches: 7. CDR3 sequence: CASSTKTGSEQYF. CDR3 nucleotide sequence: TGTGCCAGCAGTACCAAGACAGGGAGCGAGCAGTACTTC.

V usage is TRBV3-1 and J usage is TRBJ1-4; weak D call: TRBD1 (5 bases). The CDR3 totals 15 residues. V was clipped by 1 base and J by 6 bases, with 12 bases between them. Germline CDR1 is LGHDT and CDR2 is YNNKEL (reference sequence). As DNA, the CDR3 is TGTGCCAGCAGCCAAGGCCCAGGGTGGGATGAAAAACTGTTTTTT. Its protein is CASSQGPGWDEKLFF.

The chain employs TRBV27 and TRBJ2-2; TRBD2 is a possible D gene (6 bases). Germline values: CDR1 MNHEY, CDR2 SMNVEV (reference sequence). V lost 6 bases and J lost 4, with 15 bases in between. This CDR3 has 15 amino acids. The CDR3: CASSTRGLGTGELFF. In nucleotides, the CDR3 is TGTGCCAGCAGCACGCGGGGCCTTGGCACCGGGGAGCTGTTTTTT.

The chain has TRBV6-2 or TRBV6-3 and TRBJ1-2; D is perhaps TRBD1 (6 bases). Germline CDR1 and CDR2: MNHEY and SVGEGT. The CDR3 contains 13 residues. The V gene lost 8 bases and the J gene lost 4 bases, with 14 bases spanning the gap. CDR3 amino acids: CASGTPGVYGYTF. Written as DNA, the CDR3 is TGTGCCAGCGGGACACCGGGAGTCTATGGCTACACCTTC.

This chain connects TRBV5-1 to TRBJ2-7; D unresolved. The germline V and J ends were trimmed by 1 base and 0 bases, with 14 bases remaining between them. The CDR3 loop spans 16 amino acids. Per the germline V gene, CDR1 is SGHRS and CDR2 is YFSETQ. CDR3 DNA sequence: TGCGCCAGCAGCTTGTCCTACACAGCTTACTCCTACGAGCAGTACTTC. Residues: CASSLSYTAYSYEQYF.

This clonotype was counted a few times. The chain joins TRBV28 to TRBJ2-7; D remains unclear. Per the germline V gene, CDR1 is MDHEN and CDR2 is SYDVKM. V was cut by 2 bases and J by 2 bases, with 7 bases left in between. There are 13 residues in the CDR3. The DNA for the CDR3 is TGTGCCAGCAGTTTACTGAAGGCCTACGAGCAGTACTTC. It encodes CASSLLKAYEQYF.

This clonotype came up a few times. A much larger clone is a single base away; this may be a read error. The V call is TRBV6-1, the J call TRBJ1-2; perhaps TRBD1 as D (5 bases). The CDR3 covers 12 residues. Germline assignment: CDR1 MNHNS and CDR2 SASEGT. The V end was cut by 3 bases, the J end by 5 bases, with 7 bases between. The CDR3 DNA reads as TGTGCCAGCAGTGACAGGGAGTATGGCTACACCTTC. It codes for CASSDREYGYTF.

Ten or more counts support this clonotype. The genes are TRBV7-9 and TRBJ2-1; D remains unclear. Between the trimmed V and J ends, which lost 7 bases and 6 bases, there was a span of 10 bases. The CDR3 has 12 residues. The germline V gene has CDR1 SEHNR and CDR2 FQNEAQ (reference sequence). CDR3 sequence (DNA): TGTGCCAGCATCGGTAACGGCAATGAGCAGTTCTTC. Translation: CASIGNGNEQFF.

This sequence joins TRBV24-1 and TRBJ2-7; D remains unclear. Germline CDR1 and CDR2: KGHDR and SFDVKD. Trimming cost V 4 bases and J 5 bases, with 20 bases left between them. The CDR3 covers 16 residues. CDR3 nucleotides: TGTGCCACCAGTGAGGGCGGACCCAGCGTGTTGCACGAGCAGTACTTC. It encodes CATSEGGPSVLHEQYF.

The chain recombines TRBV28 with TRBJ1-5; 9 bases map to TRBD1. Trimming took 7 bases from V and 9 from J; bases not matched to a gene: 16. The germline CDR1 and CDR2 sequences are MDHEN and SYDVKM. The CDR3 consists of 16 residues. The CDR3 region has the DNA TGTGCCAGCATTACCGGGACAGGGAACCACTTGTGGCCCCAGCATTTT. The encoded protein is CASITGTGNHLWPQHF.